This entry describes one TCR beta chain. The V end lost 7 bases, the J end lost 4 bases, and 13 bases lay between the germline ends. The CDR3 is 13 residues long. Germline CDR1 and CDR2: SGHTA and FQGNSA. The data belong to a study of CD8 T cells in Susac syndrome. TCR beta sequences were obtained from blood CD8+ and CD4+ T cells. Roughly 0.45 to 1 ug RNA was reverse transcribed with random hexamers. TCRdb passed the immunoSEQ multiplex PCR reads through MiXCR, listing each CDR3 protein once. Counted here are roughly 150,000 distinct CDR3 sequences, around 95% occurring once; the ten biggest clones make up roughly 0.16%.

Sequencing was performed on CD4+ T cells from PBMCs. This sequence was found in a human donor with Susac syndrome. The V gene is TRBV7-2, the J gene TRBJ2-5; D call uncertain. CDR3 bases: TGTGCCAGCACCCCAAGGCTAGGAGAGACCCAGTACTTC. Translation gives CASTPRLGETQYF.